One sample yielded the 23 T cell receptor beta chains listed below, sequenced in a study of low-dose radiotherapy and immunotherapy resistance in tumors. Time point denoted: before trial treatment. Covering alpha and beta chains, TRAV- and TRBV-specific primers were used for the first-strand cDNA. TCRs were put through approximately 20 PCR cycles of amplification with Phusion. A constant-region primer and the V-primer adapter served as the primer pair. TCRdb ran MiXCR on the reads and lists one entry per CDR3 protein. The table records 55,000 to 80,000 distinct CDR3 sequences, 26% of them present only once. Sequencing used PBMCs, obtained before treatment. Every receptor here comes from a male donor with rectosigmoid adenocarcinoma.

At least ten counts were recorded for this clonotype. The V gene is TRBV10-2, the J gene TRBJ2-7, with TRBD1 as a possible D gene (5 bases). Between the trimmed V and J ends, which lost 0 bases and 3 bases, there was a span of 12 bases. The CDR3 is 15 residues long. The germline V gene has CDR1 WSHSY and CDR2 SAAADI. Here the CDR3 DNA reads TGCGCCAGCAGTGAGTCCTCAGGGATTCGCTACGAGCAGTACTTC. Translated, it gives CASSESSGIRYEQYF.

Worth noting for this clonotype: The likely explanation is a read error, given a far larger clone one base away. The chain uses TRBV5-1 and TRBJ2-1, with 9 bases identical to TRBD2. The germline V gene has CDR1 SGHRS and CDR2 YFSETQ. J lost 10 bases, V lost 0 bases, and 14 bases had no gene match. The CDR3 has 17 residues. Here the CDR3 reads CASSLARSAGGVNEQFF. CDR3 coding DNA: TGCGCCAGCAGCTTGGCCCGATCAGCGGGAGGTGTAAACGAGCAGTTCTTC.

The rearrangement joins TRBV6-2 or TRBV6-3 to TRBJ1-5, with D unclear. This CDR3 spans 13 amino acids. Germline-derived CDR1 and CDR2 are MNHEY and SVGEGT. Trimming removed 8 bases at V and 0 bases at J, with 8 bases between. The CDR3 is CASSGDSNQPQHF. The CDR3 DNA sequence: TGTGCCAGCTCCGGGGATAGCAATCAGCCCCAGCATTTT.

This clonotype was counted at least ten times. The chain carries TRBV28 and TRBJ1-6; D remains ambiguous. Germline V lookup: CDR1 MDHEN, CDR2 SYDVKM. Trimming took off 5 bases at V and 5 bases at J, with 16 bases between the two ends. The CDR3 extends over 16 amino acids. The CDR3 loop reads CASSPLGGEDNSPLHF. The CDR3, as DNA: TGTGCCAGCAGTCCCTTAGGCGGGGAGGATAATTCACCCCTCCACTTT.

This clonotype has ten or more counts. The chain links TRBV7-9 to TRBJ2-3; 7 nucleotides match TRBD2. V lost 5 bases, J lost 2 bases, and 13 bases stayed unmatched. CDR3 length: 17 amino acids. In germline, CDR1 is SEHNR, CDR2 FQNEAQ (reference sequence). The CDR3 coding sequence is TGTGCCAGCAGCCGCGGGGAGGGCGGAGAGTTCACAGATACGCAGTATTTT. It translates to CASSRGEGGEFTDTQYF. The full variable domain, its missing parts supplied by reference TRBV7-9 and TRBJ2-3, is DTGVSQNPRHKITKRGQNVTFRCDPISEHNRLYWYRQTLGQGPEFLTYFQNEAQLEKSRLLSDRFSAERPKGSFSTLEIQRTEQGDSAMYLCASSRGEGGEFTDTQYFGPGTRLTVL.

Many counts were recorded for this clonotype. V and J are TRBV11-3 and TRBJ2-2; TRBD1 matches at 10 bases. Germline V gene data show CDR1 as SGHNT and CDR2 as YENEEA. The J segment lost 5 bases and the V segment lost 5 bases, leaving 5 bases of the junction unmatched. This CDR3 comprises 15 residues. The CDR3 sequence: CASSPDRGRTGELFF. In nucleotides, the CDR3 is TGTGCCAGCAGCCCAGACAGGGGGCGAACCGGGGAGCTGTTTTTT. Full variable domain (outside the CDR3, taken from reference TRBV11-3 and TRBJ2-2): EAGVVQSPRYKIIEKKQPVAFWCNPISGHNTLYWYLQNLGQGPELLIRYENEEAVDDSQLPKDRFSAERLKGVDSTLKIQPAELGDSAVYLCASSPDRGRTGELFFGEGSRLTVL.

Comment on this clonotype: Given a far larger clone just one base away, this is likely a sequencing read error. The rearrangement joins TRBV28 to TRBJ2-1, with a possible D match to TRBD1 (5 bases). Trimming removed 7 bases from V and 10 bases from J, with 14 bases in between. CDR1 and CDR2 (germline): MDHEN, SYDVKM. The CDR3 covers 12 residues. The CDR3 spells CASTAGLYEQFF. The DNA for the CDR3 is TGTGCCAGCACCGCAGGGCTGTACGAGCAGTTCTTC.

With regard to this clonotype: The likely explanation is a read error, given a far larger clone one base away. The genes are TRBV21-1 and TRBJ2-1. TRBV21-1 represents a pseudogene. The CDR3 sequence is 12 residues long. Written as DNA, the CDR3 is TGTGCCAGCAGCAAGGAGAGCTACGAGCAGTTCTTC. Residues: CASSKESYEQFF.

As to this clonotype: A far larger clone is just one base off, so this is likely a read error. The CDR3 reads CATSGHPPGPSNEQYF. The CDR3 coding sequence is TGTGCCACCAGTGGCCACCCCCCGGGACCCTCCAATGAGCAGTACTTC. This chain joins TRBV27 and TRBJ2-7, with D perhaps assigned TRBD1 or TRBD2 (5 bases each). This CDR3 is built from 16 residues. Germline V gene lookup returns CDR1 MNHEY and CDR2 SMNVEV (reference sequence).

About this clonotype: A far more abundant clone sits one base away, making this likely a read error. The gene calls are TRBV7-6 and TRBJ1-2, with D perhaps TRBD1 (5 bases). Between the trimmed V and J ends, which lost 6 bases and 6 bases, there was a span of 11 bases. The length of the CDR3 is 12 residues. Germline CDR1 reads SGHVS; CDR2 reads FNYEAQ. The CDR3 coding sequence is TGTGCCAGCAGGTTGGGGACGGATGGCTACACCTTC. This gives the protein CASRLGTDGYTF.

This clonotype has ten or more counts. J is TRBJ2-6 and V is TRBV7-9; D is perhaps TRBD2 (5 bases). The CDR3 loop spans 18 amino acids. CDR1 and CDR2 (germline): SEHNR, FQNEAQ (reference sequence). Trimming removed 4 bases at V and 5 bases at J, with 21 bases between. CDR3 coding DNA: TGTGCCAGCAGCTCCGAAGGAATCCCGGGGATGAGGGCCAACGTCCTGACTTTC. Translating it yields CASSSEGIPGMRANVLTF.

This clonotype was recorded many times. This sequence joins TRBV4-1 and TRBJ2-3, with TRBD1 identical over 11 bases. V gave up 4 bases and J gave up 5 bases; unmatched junction bases: 2. CDR3 size: 14 residues. CDR1 MGHRA and CDR2 YSYEKL come from the germline V gene. DNA of the CDR3: TGCGCCAGCAGCCGGGGACAGGGGGGAGATACGCAGTATTTT. It codes for CASSRGQGGDTQYF.

In its sample, this clonotype was seen many times. The chain joins TRBV7-2 to TRBJ1-1, with a possible D match to TRBD1 (6 bases). Trimming stripped 3 bases from V and 6 bases from J, with 17 bases between. Germline lookup yields CDR1 SGHTA and CDR2 FQGNSA. The CDR3 is 15 residues long. CDR3 amino acids: CASSLRQGRVAEAFF. The CDR3 DNA reads TGTGCCAGCAGCTTGAGGCAGGGGCGGGTGGCTGAAGCTTTCTTT.

Many counts were recorded for this clonotype. The chain recombines TRBV7-9 with TRBJ2-1; TRBD1 agrees at 7 bases. Germline CDR1 and CDR2: SEHNR and FQNEAQ (reference sequence). This CDR3 has 16 amino acids. J was trimmed by 2 bases and V by 5 bases; bases with no gene match: 9. In DNA, the CDR3 is TGTGCCAGCAGCACCGGGACAGCAGGACCCTACAATGAGCAGTTCTTC. Encoded protein: CASSTGTAGPYNEQFF.

In its sample, this clonotype was seen a few times. With a far larger clone one base away, a read error is the likely cause. This rearrangement joins TRBV9 to TRBJ2-1; D remains unclear. This CDR3 has 14 amino acids. The germline V gene encodes CDR1 SGDLS and CDR2 YYNGEE. Trimming left V 0 bases short and J 10 bases short, with 14 bases between. CDR3 DNA sequence: TGTGCCAGCAGCGTAGGCGGAGATTCCTACGAGCAGTTCTTC. Residues: CASSVGGDSYEQFF.

This clonotype was seen at least ten times. The chain employs TRBV10-3 and TRBJ2-1, with 10 bases lining up with TRBD2. From germline, CDR1 is ENHRY and CDR2 SYGVKD. After removal of 8 bases from V and 2 bases from J, the junction contained 9 bases not matched to a gene. The CDR3 spans 16 residues. As DNA, the CDR3 is TGTGCCATCGAATCGGCTAGCGGGAGCCCCTACAATGAGCAGTTCTTC. This gives the protein CAIESASGSPYNEQFF.

This clonotype was seen only a few times. J is TRBJ2-2 and V is TRBV9; the D is unclear. The CDR3 consists of 14 residues. The germline CDR1 and CDR2 sequences are SGDLS and YYNGEE. V lost 0 bases, J lost 6 bases, and 9 bases lay in between. DNA for the CDR3: TGTGCCAGCAGCGTAGTAGAACTGTCCGGGGAGCTGTTTTTT. Its translation: CASSVVELSGELFF.

This clonotype was observed many times. The chain carries TRBV7-2 and TRBJ2-5; TRBD2 matches at 7 bases. The CDR3 extends over 16 amino acids. V dropped 1 base and J dropped 1; count of bases not matched to a gene: 6. Per the germline V gene, CDR1 is SGHTA and CDR2 is FQGNSA. The CDR3 sequence is CASSLDFSGVQETQYF. The CDR3 DNA is TGTGCCAGCAGCTTAGATTTCAGCGGGGTCCAAGAGACCCAGTACTTC.

This clonotype came up many times. This chain uses TRBV12-3 or TRBV12-4 with TRBJ2-3; 7 bases map to TRBD1. The CDR3 consists of 12 residues. Trimming removed 8 bases from V and 5 bases from J; junction bases left unmatched: 4. The DNA for the CDR3 is TGTGCCAGCGGTGACAGGGAAGATACGCAGTATTTT. Encoded protein: CASGDREDTQYF.

The V call is TRBV4-3, the J call TRBJ2-1; 11 bases are a match to TRBD2. Per the germline V gene, CDR1 is LGHNA and CDR2 is YSLEER. This CDR3 has 15 amino acids. V was pared by 3 bases and J by 5 bases, with 3 bases of the junction left unmatched. This chain's CDR3 is CASSHSSGRNNEQFF. In DNA form, the CDR3 reads TGCGCCAGCAGCCATTCTAGCGGGAGGAACAATGAGCAGTTCTTC.

The chain couples TRBV19 to TRBJ1-2; TRBD1 matches at 7 bases. V lost 3 bases, J lost 8 bases, and 12 bases stayed unmatched. The CDR3 is 15 amino acids. CDR1 and CDR2 (germline): LNHDA, SQIVND (reference sequence). This chain's CDR3 is CASSMIWQGVQGYTF. Written as DNA, the CDR3 is TGTGCCAGTAGTATGATATGGCAGGGGGTGCAGGGCTACACCTTC.

This clonotype was found many times. V gene TRBV11-2 combines with J gene TRBJ2-1, with D tentatively TRBD1 or TRBD2 (5 bases each). The length of the CDR3 is 14 residues. Trimming removed 7 bases from V and 4 bases from J, with 14 bases in between. CDR1 and CDR2 from the germline V gene are SGHAT and FQNNGV. DNA for the CDR3: TGTGCCAGCATCCCGGCGAGGGGATACAATGAGCAGTTCTTC. As protein: CASIPARGYNEQFF. Looking up the rest from reference TRBV11-2 and TRBJ2-1 gives the full variable domain: EAGVAQSPRYKIIEKRQSVAFWCNPISGHATLYWYQQILGQGPKLLIQFQNNGVVDDSQLPKDRFSAERLKGVDSTLKIQPAKLEDSAVYLCASIPARGYNEQFFGPGTRLTVL.

This clonotype was recorded many times. The J gene is TRBJ2-1, the V gene TRBV5-1; TRBD2 matches 13 bases. CDR3 length: 20 residues. V lost 4 bases and J lost 0; bases outside the gene matches: 13. The germline V gene encodes CDR1 SGHRS and CDR2 YFSETQ. CDR3 region: CASSGGLAGILSSSYNEQFF. The CDR3 nucleotides read TGCGCCAGCAGCGGGGGACTAGCGGGGATCTTGTCCAGCTCCTACAATGAGCAGTTCTTC.